These 32 T cell receptor beta chains came from one sample sequenced in a study of CD8 T cells in ankylosing spondylitis. TCRdb re-called the 5' RACE reads with MiXCR, one entry per CDR3 protein. The table lists around 390,000 distinct CDR3 sequences, about a fifth of them singletons, with roughly a sixth in the top ten. The antigens for these receptors are not known. Study-wide points: A TCR beta motif of under ten highly homologous variants appeared characteristic of ankylosing spondylitis blood.

Sequencing was carried out using blood, either unsorted or a sorted T cell fraction (not recorded which). These receptors all stem from a male donor with ankylosing spondylitis.

CDR3 bases: TGTGCCAGTAGTCGGGACGTCCAAGAGACCCAGTACTTC. It translates to CASSRDVQETQYF. The V gene is TRBV19, the J gene TRBJ2-5; D may match TRBD1 or TRBD2 (5 bases each). Looked up from germline, CDR1 is LNHDA and CDR2 is SQIVND (reference sequence). V was trimmed by 5 bases and J by 1 base, leaving 8 bases between them. The CDR3 spans 13 residues. The full variable domain, its missing parts supplied by reference TRBV19 and TRBJ2-5, is DGGITQSPKYLFRKEGQNVTLSCEQNLNHDAMYWYRQDPGQGLRLIYYSQIVNDFQKGDIAEGYSVSREKKESFPLTVTSAQKNPTAFYLCASSRDVQETQYFGPGTRLLVL.

This clonotype has just a few counts. The genes are TRBV6-1 and TRBJ1-1; D unclear. The CDR3 runs 13 residues. V lost 5 bases and J 6 bases, leaving 13 bases between the germline ends. CDR1 is MNHNS, CDR2 SASEGT, per germline. The chain's CDR3 is CASSITRLAEAFF. CDR3 DNA sequence: TGTGCCAGCAGTATAACCAGGTTGGCTGAAGCTTTCTTT.

This clonotype was counted between two and nine times. The chain links TRBV11-3 to TRBJ2-7; D may be TRBD1 (5 bases). V lost 8 bases, J lost 3 bases, and 14 bases lay in between. Germline V lookup: CDR1 SGHNT, CDR2 YENEEA. The CDR3 runs 13 residues. For the CDR3, the DNA is TGTGCCAGCTCACGACAGACAAACTACGAGCAGTACTTC. Amino acid sequence: CASSRQTNYEQYF.

In this sample, this clonotype turned up a few times. The chain links TRBV5-1 to TRBJ2-4, with D maybe TRBD2 (5 bases). The CDR3 sequence is 17 residues long. Germline loops: CDR1 SGHRS, CDR2 YFSETQ. V was trimmed by 0 bases and J by 3 bases, leaving 16 bases between them. CDR3 in DNA: TGCGCCAGCAGCTTGGCCCTACCCAACGGGATCAAAAACATTCAGTACTTC. It specifies CASSLALPNGIKNIQYF. The full variable domain, completed using reference TRBV5-1 and TRBJ2-4, is KAGVTQTPRYLIKTRGQQVTLSCSPISGHRSVSWYQQTPGQGLQFLFEYFSETQRNKGNFPGRFSGRQFSNSRSEMNVSTLELGDSALYLCASSLALPNGIKNIQYFGAGTRLSVL.

There are a few counts of this clonotype. The V gene is TRBV9, the J gene TRBJ1-5; D is undetermined. Looked up from germline, CDR1 is SGDLS and CDR2 is YYNGEE. The CDR3 totals 13 residues. V was cut by 0 bases and J by 7 bases, with 8 bases left in between. CDR3 protein: CASSVGGLQPQHF. DNA for the CDR3: TGTGCCAGCAGCGTAGGAGGGCTCCAGCCCCAGCATTTT. Filled out from reference TRBV9 and TRBJ1-5, the complete variable domain reads DSGVTQTPKHLITATGQRVTLRCSPRSGDLSVYWYQQSLDQGLQFLIQYYNGEERAKGNILERFSAQQFPDLHSELNLSSLELGDSALYFCASSVGGLQPQHFGDGTRLSIL.

The chain employs TRBV6-1 and TRBJ2-1; 8 bases align to TRBD2. This CDR3 comprises 16 residues. Unmatched junction bases numbered 6, after V lost 2 bases and J lost 3 bases. In germline, CDR1 is MNHNS, CDR2 SASEGT. The CDR3 here is CASSEWDSGNYNEQFF. CDR3 DNA: TGTGCCAGCAGTGAATGGGATAGCGGGAACTACAATGAGCAGTTCTTC.

With regard to this clonotype: One end of the junction varies from germline; a read error may be responsible. The chain has TRBV10-3 and TRBJ2-1; D not certain. The CDR3 has 11 amino acids. Germline V gives CDR1 ENHRY, CDR2 SYGVKD. The CDR3, as DNA: TGTGCCATCAGTGAGTCGTGGACCCATTACTTC. It codes for CAISESWTHYF.

This clonotype was recorded at least ten times. The V gene is TRBV6-5, the J gene TRBJ1-1, with a weak D call TRBD1 (6 bases). Germline CDR1 is MNHEY and CDR2 is SVGAGI. V lost 2 bases to trimming and J lost 6 bases, with 13 bases between them. This CDR3 has 14 residues. DNA for the CDR3: TGTGCCAGCAGTTACGGTACAGGGTGGCCTGAAGCTTTCTTT. This gives the protein CASSYGTGWPEAFF.

This clonotype was seen repeatedly, ten times or more. CDR3 sequence (DNA): TGCGCCAGCAGCCAAAAGTTGCCGGGACAGGGTTCACAGCGCTCACCCCTCCACTTT. Translating gives CASSQKLPGQGSQRSPLHF. The rearrangement uses TRBV4-1 and TRBJ1-6; 9 bases agree with TRBD1. In germline, CDR1 is MGHRA, CDR2 YSYEKL. The CDR3 extends over 19 amino acids. V gave up 2 bases and J gave up 10 bases; unmatched junction bases: 18.

There are a few counts of this clonotype. The chain recombines TRBV5-1 with TRBJ2-1, with D possibly TRBD2 on 5 matching bases. V gave up 0 bases and J gave up 2 bases, with 12 bases separating them. The CDR3 runs to 16 residues. Germline values: CDR1 SGHRS, CDR2 YFSETQ. The CDR3 DNA sequence: TGCGCCAGCAGCTTGGGGGCCGCGGGCCCCTACAATGAGCAGTTCTTC. Translation gives CASSLGAAGPYNEQFF.

The chain links TRBV7-6 to TRBJ2-1, with D unresolved. The germline V and J ends were trimmed by 1 base and 7 bases, with 14 bases remaining between them. The CDR3 length is 15 residues. CDR1 and CDR2 (germline): SGHVS, FNYEAQ. The CDR3 protein is CASSLGRTSVNEQFF. CDR3 DNA sequence: TGTGCCAGCAGCTTAGGACGGACGTCGGTGAATGAGCAGTTCTTC.

V gene TRBV12-3 or TRBV12-4 combines with J gene TRBJ2-1, with D maybe TRBD2 (5 bases). The V end was cut by 2 bases, the J end by 6 bases, with 8 bases between. This CDR3 is 13 amino acids long. The CDR3: CASSLWTPNEQFF. The CDR3, as DNA: TGTGCCAGCAGTTTATGGACTCCCAATGAGCAGTTCTTC.

This clonotype appeared a few times. Compared with germline, one end of the junction differs, possibly owing to a read error. This chain's CDR3 is CASSLSGGARDF. The DNA for the CDR3 is TGTGCCAGCAGCTTATCCGGGGGCGCACGGGATTTT. The rearrangement uses TRBV7-9 and TRBJ2-3; perhaps D is TRBD1 or TRBD2 (6 bases each). This CDR3 spans 12 amino acids. In germline, CDR1 is SEHNR, CDR2 FQNEAQ (reference sequence).

The chain employs TRBV7-2 and TRBJ2-5, with 9 positions matching TRBD1. The CDR3 sequence is 16 residues long. The trim removed 0 bases at V and 5 bases at J, leaving 7 bases unmatched. CDR1 and CDR2 (germline): SGHTA, FQGNSA. Here the CDR3 reads CASSLARTGDMETQYF. The CDR3 DNA follows: TGTGCCAGCAGCTTAGCCAGGACAGGGGACATGGAGACCCAGTACTTC. The full variable domain, rest sourced from reference TRBV7-2 and TRBJ2-5, is GAGVSQSPSNKVTEKGKDVELRCDPISGHTALYWYRQSLGQGLEFLIYFQGNSAPDKSGLPSDRFSAERTGGSVSTLTIQRTQQEDSAVYLCASSLARTGDMETQYFGPGTRLLVL.

This chain uses TRBV19 with TRBJ1-2, with 8 nucleotides matching TRBD1. Germline V gene data show CDR1 as LNHDA and CDR2 as SQIVND (reference sequence). Trimming at V came to 6 bases and at J to 5 bases, leaving 5 bases not matched to a gene. There are 13 residues in the CDR3. The CDR3 DNA reads as TGTGCCAGTAGACCGGACAGGGCGTATGGCTACACCTTC. As protein: CASRPDRAYGYTF.

This clonotype was counted a few times. This sequence joins TRBV3-1 and TRBJ2-3; D call uncertain. This CDR3 is 16 amino acids long. V lost 0 bases to trimming and J lost 2 bases, with 12 bases between them. Germline V gives CDR1 LGHDT, CDR2 YNNKEL (reference sequence). Here the CDR3 reads CASSQDLAIFTDTQYF. In nucleotides, the CDR3 is TGTGCCAGCAGCCAAGATCTCGCGATCTTCACAGATACGCAGTATTTT.

This clonotype was seen a handful of times. CDR3 coding DNA: TGTGCCAGCAGCCCCGCTGGAGCGGGAGTGTACGAGCAGTACTTC. Amino acids: CASSPAGAGVYEQYF. This chain connects TRBV7-9 to TRBJ2-7; 8 positions agree with TRBD2. The V segment lost 5 bases and the J segment 4 bases; nucleotides outside the gene matches: 10. From germline, CDR1 is SEHNR and CDR2 FQNEAQ (reference sequence). This CDR3 spans 15 amino acids.

This clonotype came up a few times. The genes are TRBV5-6 and TRBJ2-1; D may be TRBD2 (6 bases). The CDR3 runs 15 residues. V was pared by 3 bases and J by 2 bases, with 12 bases between. Germline V gene data show CDR1 as SGHDT and CDR2 as YYEEEE. CDR3 bases: TGTGCCAGCAGCTCTTTAGCGGTACCCTACAATGAGCAGTTCTTC. Amino acid sequence: CASSSLAVPYNEQFF.

This clonotype has more than one count but fewer than ten. The V call is TRBV6-5, the J call TRBJ2-2; D might be TRBD2 (6 bases). CDR3 length: 14 amino acids. V was pared by 1 base and J by 6 bases, with 9 bases between. Germline CDR1 MNHEY, CDR2 SVGAGI. The CDR3 DNA reads TGTGCCAGCAGTTACTATGGGACTGCCGGGGAGCTGTTTTTT. This codes for CASSYYGTAGELFF.

This clonotype was counted only a few times. The V and J genes are TRBV5-1 and TRBJ1-2; TRBD1 aligns across 7 bases. The CDR3 has 14 amino acids. Trimming took 4 bases from V and 4 from J; bases not matched to a gene: 7. CDR1 SGHRS and CDR2 YFSETQ come from the germline V gene. CDR3 nucleotides: TGCGCCAGCAGCCCGGGAGGGACAGCCTATGGCTACACCTTC. Protein product: CASSPGGTAYGYTF.

This clonotype turned up a few times. The chain links TRBV20-1 to TRBJ2-1, with 8 nucleotides matching TRBD2. The CDR3 length is 15 residues. The trim removed 3 bases at V and 5 bases at J, leaving 9 bases unmatched. From germline, CDR1 is DFQATT and CDR2 SNEGSKA (reference sequence). CDR3 sequence (DNA): TGCAGTGCTAGTAAGACGGGAGGGTTCGACAATGAGCAGTTCTTC. It specifies CSASKTGGFDNEQFF.

The chain joins TRBV7-9 to TRBJ2-7; weak D call: TRBD2 (5 bases). CDR3 length equals 14 residues. V lost 3 bases, J lost 7 bases, and 16 bases lay in between. Germline lookup yields CDR1 SEHNR and CDR2 FQNEAQ (reference sequence). CDR3 in amino acids: CASSFGRVRREQYF. The DNA for the CDR3 is TGTGCCAGCAGCTTTGGGCGAGTTAGGAGGGAGCAGTACTTC.

The chain couples TRBV6-5 to TRBJ2-3, with D perhaps being TRBD1 or TRBD2 (5 bases each). Trimming stripped 1 base from V and 2 bases from J, with 16 bases between. The CDR3 spans 17 residues. Germline V CDR1 and CDR2: MNHEY, SVGAGI. The CDR3 sequence: CASSYFPGPQSTDTQYF. The CDR3 bases are TGTGCCAGCAGTTACTTCCCGGGACCACAGTCCACAGATACGCAGTATTTT.

The V gene is TRBV7-2, the J gene TRBJ1-5; no definite D call. The CDR3 contains 14 residues. The V end was cut by 5 bases, the J end by 3 bases, with 11 bases between. Germline lookup yields CDR1 SGHTA and CDR2 FQGNSA. CDR3: CASSRDTNNQPQHF. CDR3 in DNA: TGTGCCAGCAGCCGAGACACAAACAATCAGCCCCAGCATTTT.

The V gene is TRBV6-5, the J gene TRBJ2-1, with 14 bases matching TRBD2. CDR3 length: 16 amino acids. Germline CDR1 is MNHEY and CDR2 is SVGAGI. V was pared by 2 bases and J by 10 bases, with 7 bases of the junction left unmatched. The CDR3 DNA reads TGTGCCAGCAGTTACGGGACTAGCGGGGGCTACGGGGAGCAGTTCTTC. Its translation is CASSYGTSGGYGEQFF.

This rearrangement joins TRBV7-9 to TRBJ2-1; 7 positions match TRBD1. Germline V gives CDR1 SEHNR, CDR2 FQNEAQ (reference sequence). V shed 1 base, J shed 8 bases, and the junction held 2 bases outside the gene matches. This CDR3 has 13 amino acids. CDR3 sequence (DNA): TGTGCCAGCAGCTTAGAGGGGGCCGATGAGCAGTTCTTC. It yields the protein CASSLEGADEQFF.

This clonotype was counted a single time. The V call is TRBV11-2, the J call TRBJ2-3; tentatively, D is TRBD1 or TRBD2 (5 bases each). V lost 4 bases and J lost 0, with 11 bases in between. Germline lookup yields CDR1 SGHAT and CDR2 FQNNGV. The CDR3 is 15 amino acids. CDR3: CASSSGPKSTDTQYF. The CDR3 DNA sequence: TGTGCCAGCAGCTCGGGACCAAAAAGCACAGATACGCAGTATTTT.

The chain's CDR3 is CASSLAGNGQPQHF. The DNA of the CDR3 is TGTGCCAGCAGTTTGGCTGGCAACGGTCAGCCCCAGCATTTT. V and J are TRBV12-3 or TRBV12-4 and TRBJ1-5; the D is unclear. Trimming took off 3 bases at V and 6 bases at J, with 12 bases between the two ends. This CDR3 has 14 amino acids.

The chain couples TRBV30 to TRBJ1-5; 8 positions agree with TRBD1. The CDR3 runs 15 residues. Germline V gene lookup returns CDR1 GTSNPN and CDR2 SVGIG (reference sequence). Losses at the gene ends were 1 base for V and 0 bases for J; bases not matched to a gene: 2. The CDR3 DNA sequence: TGTGCCTGGAGTGGGGACAGGATTAGCAATCAGCCCCAGCATTTT. Protein product: CAWSGDRISNQPQHF. The whole variable domain, filled in from reference TRBV30 and TRBJ1-5, reads SQTIHQWPATLVQPVGSPLSLECTVEGTSNPNLYWYRQAAGRGLQLLFYSVGIGQISSEVPQNLSASRPQDRQFILSSKKLLLSDSGFYLCAWSGDRISNQPQHFGDGTRLSIL.

This clonotype was seen more than once but under ten times. The J gene is TRBJ1-1, the V gene TRBV7-2; possible D gene TRBD1, 5 bases. Germline V gives CDR1 SGHTA, CDR2 FQGNSA. The germline V and J ends were trimmed by 2 bases and 8 bases, with 9 bases remaining between them. The CDR3 has 12 amino acids. The CDR3 loop reads CASSLRDLEAFF. The CDR3 DNA sequence: TGTGCCAGCAGCTTACGGGACTTGGAAGCTTTCTTT.

The chain is built from TRBV28 and TRBJ2-3; no clear D. The V and J ends lost 1 base and 1 base respectively, with 9 bases between them. The length of the CDR3 is 15 residues. CDR1 MDHEN and CDR2 SYDVKM come from the germline V gene. In DNA form, the CDR3 reads TGTGCCAGCAGTTTATTATCCAGCGGCACAGATACGCAGTATTTT. Encoded protein: CASSLLSSGTDTQYF.

The table lists this clonotype with a few counts. The chain uses TRBV6-2 or TRBV6-3 and TRBJ2-3; maybe TRBD2 (6 bases). The germline CDR1 and CDR2 sequences are MNHEY and SVGEGT. Trimming stripped 6 bases from V and 9 bases from J, with 34 bases between. CDR3 size: 19 residues. For the CDR3, the DNA is TGTGCCAGCAGCACCCGCAGTAGTTTAGCGGAGACGCCGTTAGGGACGCAGTATTTT. It translates to CASSTRSSLAETPLGTQYF.